This TCR beta chain derives from a study of T cells in Graves' hyperthyroidism and ophthalmopathy. Whole-study context: Peripheral blood collection took place at initial diagnosis, before any treatment.

Study-level points and caveats: Most thyroid clonotypes with frequency above 0.001 were detected in blood. The model's output predicted ophthalmopathy at a median of roughly 6 months prior to onset.

V shed 3 bases and J shed 12 bases, with 12 bases lying between them. The CDR3 totals 12 residues. From germline, CDR1 is SNHLY and CDR2 FYNNEI. Amplification targeted TCR beta CDR3 regions from RNA transcripts. First-round RT-PCR of the TCR CDR3 relied on the HTBI primer set. TCRdb recomputed calls from the multiplex PCR reads with MiXCR, one row per CDR3 protein. Here the sample spans a few hundred thousand distinct CDR3 sequences, 15% to 20% being singletons. In its sample, this clonotype was seen many times. Its matching antigen is unknown. The V and J genes are TRBV2 and TRBJ2-1; a possible D gene is TRBD2 (5 bases). Sample: blood. This clonotype originated in a woman between 35 and 50 years old with Graves' ophthalmopathy. This CDR3 is CASSDSGFRQFF. Written as DNA, the CDR3 is TGTGCCAGCAGTGACAGCGGTTTTAGGCAGTTCTTC.